This T cell receptor beta chain was sequenced for a study of T cell responses to AZD1222 COVID-19 vaccine. Findings and limits, study-wide: Donors were largely white British and mainly female; clonal diversity was possibly underestimated.

V was clipped by 1 base and J by 7 bases; unmatched bases: 9. This CDR3 spans 16 amino acids. CDR1 is MGHRA, CDR2 YSYEKL, per germline. In this sample, this clone turned up a few times. Its target is unknown. Data came from immunoSEQ multiplex PCR; TCRdb stores just in-frame clones and leaves some out. Of roughly 33,000 clones listed, around 78% are singletons. The chain uses TRBV4-1 and TRBJ2-2; 7 nucleotides match TRBD2. The receptor was derived from an adult who received the AZD1222 COVID-19 vaccine. The sample here was peripheral blood, taken 28 days after the second AZD1222 dose. The CDR3 region is CASSQVRGINSGELFF. Written as DNA, the CDR3 is TGCGCCAGCAGCCAAGTGCGGGGGATAAATAGCGGGGAGCTGTTTTTT.